This T cell receptor beta chain originates from a study of T cell responses to AZD1222 COVID-19 vaccine. V lost 1 base and J 0 bases, leaving 6 bases between the germline ends. In germline, CDR1 is SGHNT, CDR2 YENEEA. This CDR3 is 14 amino acids long. TCRdb's table, derived via immunoSEQ multiplex PCR, lists solely in-frame clones and lacks some. Among 90,000 to 100,000 clones listed, 85% were seen once. As to this clone: The antigen is undetermined.

Findings of the study overall: Targeting of unmutated variant regions was reportedly seen in nearly half of spike-specific TCRs.

This receptor was taken from an adult who received the AZD1222 COVID-19 vaccine. The starting material was peripheral blood, obtained 28 days after the second AZD1222 dose. This chain connects TRBV11-3 to TRBJ1-1, with D unresolved. The CDR3 DNA reads TGTGCCAGCAGCTTAGGCAGGTTGAACACTGAAGCTTTCTTT. It specifies CASSLGRLNTEAFF.